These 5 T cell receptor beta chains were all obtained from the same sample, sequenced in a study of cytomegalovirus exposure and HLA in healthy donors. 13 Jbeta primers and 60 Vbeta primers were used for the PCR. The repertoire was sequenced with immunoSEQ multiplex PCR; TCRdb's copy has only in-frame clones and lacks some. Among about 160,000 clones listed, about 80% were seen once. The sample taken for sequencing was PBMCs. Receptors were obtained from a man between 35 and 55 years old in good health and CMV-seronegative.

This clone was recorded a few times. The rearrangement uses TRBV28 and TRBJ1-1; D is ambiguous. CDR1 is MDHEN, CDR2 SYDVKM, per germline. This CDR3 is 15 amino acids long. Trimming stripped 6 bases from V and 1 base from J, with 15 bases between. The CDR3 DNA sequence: TGTGCCAGCAGCTCCGACATCAACACGAACACTGAAGCTTTCTTT. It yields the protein CASSSDINTNTEAFF.

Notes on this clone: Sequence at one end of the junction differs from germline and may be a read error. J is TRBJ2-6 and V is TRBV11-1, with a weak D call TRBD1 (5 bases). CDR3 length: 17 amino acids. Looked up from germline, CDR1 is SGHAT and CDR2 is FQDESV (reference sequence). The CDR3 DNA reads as TGTGCCAGCAGCTTCGGCAGGGAAGACCCTGGGGCCAACGGCCTGACTTTC. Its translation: CASSFGREDPGANGLTF. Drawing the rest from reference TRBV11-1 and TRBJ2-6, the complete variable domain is EAEVAQSPRYKITEKSQAVAFWCDPISGHATLYWYRQILGQGPELLVQFQDESVVDDSQLPKDRFSAERLKGVDSTLKIQPAELGDSAMYLCASSFGREDPGANGLTFGAGSRLTVL.

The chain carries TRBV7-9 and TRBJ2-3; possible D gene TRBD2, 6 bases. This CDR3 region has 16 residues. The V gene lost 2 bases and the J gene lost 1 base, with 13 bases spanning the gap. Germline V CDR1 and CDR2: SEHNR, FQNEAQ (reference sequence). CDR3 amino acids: CASSLYLPGGTDTQYF. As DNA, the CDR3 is TGTGCCAGCAGCTTATACCTTCCGGGGGGCACAGATACGCAGTATTTT.

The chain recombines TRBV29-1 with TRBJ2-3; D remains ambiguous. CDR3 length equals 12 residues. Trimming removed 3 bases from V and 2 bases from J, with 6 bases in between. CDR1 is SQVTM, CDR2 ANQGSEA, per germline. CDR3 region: CSVESHTDTQYF. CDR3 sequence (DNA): TGCAGCGTTGAGTCCCACACAGATACGCAGTATTTT.

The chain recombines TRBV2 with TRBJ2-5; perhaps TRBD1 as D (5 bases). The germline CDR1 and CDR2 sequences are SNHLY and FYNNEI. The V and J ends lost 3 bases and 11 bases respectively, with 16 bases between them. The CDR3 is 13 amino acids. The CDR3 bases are TGTGCCAGCAGTGACAGGGTGGCCCGGGTGCAGTACTTC. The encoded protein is CASSDRVARVQYF. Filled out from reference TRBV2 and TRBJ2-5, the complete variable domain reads EPEVTQTPSHQVTQMGQEVILRCVPISNHLYFYWYRQILGQKVEFLVSFYNNEISEKSEIFDDQFSVERPDGSNFTLKIRSTKLEDSAMYFCASSDRVARVQYFGPGTRLLVL.